These 20 T cell receptor beta chains share one sample of origin, sequenced in a study of blood T cell repertoires in COVID-19. The assay was immunoSEQ multiplex PCR, and TCRdb's table has in-frame clones only and misses some. This sample yields roughly 230,000 clones, of which roughly 80% are seen a single time; 7.4% belongs to the top ten. Specimen: peripheral blood. The source of these receptors is a woman between 50 and 59 years old with acute or convalescent COVID-19.

This sequence joins TRBV7-9 and TRBJ2-1; perhaps TRBD2 as D (6 bases). Trimming stripped 3 bases from V and 3 bases from J, with 18 bases between. CDR3 length: 17 amino acids. Germline CDR1 SEHNR, CDR2 FQNEAQ (reference sequence). The CDR3: CASSLITGSRDYNEQFF. CDR3 in DNA: TGTGCCAGCAGCTTGATTACCGGGAGCCGGGACTACAATGAGCAGTTCTTC.

This chain uses TRBV7-9 with TRBJ2-1; 12 nucleotides line up with TRBD1. Looked up from germline, CDR1 is SEHNR and CDR2 is FQNEAQ (reference sequence). Trimming removed 5 bases from V and 10 bases from J; junction bases left unmatched: 12. The CDR3 contains 16 residues. CDR3 amino acids: CASSRTSGTGGREQFF. CDR3 coding DNA: TGTGCCAGCAGCCGGACTTCCGGGACAGGGGGCAGGGAGCAGTTCTTC.

The chain combines TRBV27 with TRBJ2-1; 8 nucleotides line up with TRBD2. Per germline, CDR1 MNHEY and CDR2 SMNVEV (reference sequence). Germline trimming cut 5 bases from V and 3 bases from J; bases unmatched to any gene: 6. The CDR3 contains 15 residues. CDR3 sequence reads: CASSLRTSFYNEQFF. The CDR3, as DNA: TGTGCCAGCAGTCTCCGGACTAGCTTCTACAATGAGCAGTTCTTC.

This clone was detected only a few times. The V and J genes are TRBV9 and TRBJ1-1; TRBD1 matches 11 bases. The CDR3 has 15 amino acids. Germline CDR1 reads SGDLS; CDR2 reads YYNGEE. J was trimmed by 4 bases and V by 4 bases; bases with no gene match: 6. The CDR3 DNA reads TGTGCCAGCAGCACCAGAGGGACAGGGGGCACTGAAGCTTTCTTT. Translating gives CASSTRGTGGTEAFF.

The chain has TRBV27 and TRBJ2-7; a weak D match, TRBD1 (5 bases). CDR1 and CDR2 from the germline V gene are MNHEY and SMNVEV (reference sequence). Deletions cut 2 bases from V and 3 bases from J, with 11 bases between. CDR3 size: 14 residues. CDR3 amino acids: CASSLKGQLYEQYF. CDR3 nucleotides: TGTGCCAGCAGTTTAAAAGGACAACTCTACGAGCAGTACTTC.

J is TRBJ1-3 and V is TRBV15; D might be TRBD1 (6 bases). The CDR3 has 13 residues. Looked up from germline, CDR1 is LNHNV and CDR2 is YYDKDF (reference sequence). The V and J ends lost 3 bases and 11 bases respectively, with 14 bases between them. CDR3 protein: CATSSNQGRAIYF. In nucleotides, the CDR3 is TGTGCCACCAGCAGCAATCAGGGGAGGGCCATATATTTT. Supplemented by reference TRBV15 and TRBJ1-3, the full variable domain reads DAMVIQNPRYQVTQFGKPVTLSCSQTLNHNVMYWYQQKSSQAPKLLFHYYDKDFNNEADTPDNFQSRRPNTSFCFLDIRSPGLGDTAMYLCATSSNQGRAIYFGEGSWLTVV.

This clone has just a few counts. CDR3 protein: CASSIDWTGNQPQHF. DNA of the CDR3: TGTGCCAGCAGCATCGACTGGACAGGGAACCAGCCCCAGCATTTT. V usage is TRBV6-2 or TRBV6-3 and J usage is TRBJ1-5; 8 bases align to TRBD1. Trimming removed 6 bases from V and 7 bases from J; junction bases left unmatched: 11. CDR3 length: 15 residues. CDR1 MNHEY and CDR2 SVGEGT come from the germline V gene.

This chain connects TRBV6-5 to TRBJ2-7; possible D gene TRBD1, 6 bases. Trimming pared 6 bases from V and 7 bases from J, leaving 19 bases between. CDR1 MNHEY and CDR2 SVGAGI come from the germline V gene. CDR3 length equals 14 residues. The CDR3 DNA is TGTGCCAGCAGGCCCCCCGGGACATGGTTGGAGCAGTACTTC. Its protein is CASRPPGTWLEQYF.

The chain combines TRBV19 with TRBJ2-7; TRBD1 agrees at 7 bases. The V gene end was trimmed by 4 bases and the J gene end by 4 bases; junction bases not matched to a gene: 4. This CDR3 spans 13 amino acids. From germline, CDR1 is LNHDA and CDR2 SQIVND (reference sequence). The CDR3 DNA reads TGTGCCAGTAGTACAAACAGGGGTTACGAGCAGTACTTC. Its translation: CASSTNRGYEQYF.

The chain couples TRBV27 to TRBJ2-1; 13 positions match TRBD2. J lost 8 bases, V lost 5 bases, and 9 bases had no gene match. The CDR3 sequence is 16 residues long. The V gene's germline CDR1 is MNHEY and CDR2 SMNVEV (reference sequence). The CDR3 region is CASSVRLAGGVHEQFF. The CDR3 DNA sequence: TGTGCCAGCAGTGTTCGACTAGCGGGAGGAGTCCATGAGCAGTTCTTC.

The chain joins TRBV7-2 to TRBJ2-7; TRBD2 matches 7 bases. The germline CDR1 and CDR2 sequences are SGHTA and FQGNSA. The CDR3 extends over 15 amino acids. Trimming removed 1 base from V and 0 bases from J; junction bases left unmatched: 3. The CDR3 loop reads CASSLGGGGSYEQYF. CDR3 DNA: TGTGCCAGCAGCTTAGGTGGGGGGGGCTCCTACGAGCAGTACTTC.

The V and J genes are TRBV19 and TRBJ1-6, with no clear D. Trimming cost V 6 bases and J 0 bases, with 12 bases left between them. CDR1 LNHDA and CDR2 SQIVND come from the germline V gene (reference sequence). The CDR3 has 16 amino acids. The CDR3 DNA reads TGTGCCAGTAGCTCCGACGGGAGCTCCTATAATTCACCCCTCCACTTT. Protein sequence: CASSSDGSSYNSPLHF.

This clone turned up a few times. The chain combines TRBV5-4 with TRBJ2-7; D is possibly TRBD2 (5 bases). The V and J ends lost 3 bases and 0 bases respectively, with 13 bases between them. This CDR3 has 15 amino acids. Germline values: CDR1 SGHNT, CDR2 YYREEE (reference sequence). In DNA, the CDR3 is TGTGCCAGCAGCTCCGCCCGGGGAAGCTCCTACGAGCAGTACTTC. It yields the protein CASSSARGSSYEQYF.

The chain uses TRBV27 and TRBJ1-4; 7 nucleotides align to TRBD1. This CDR3 has 16 amino acids. Germline V lookup: CDR1 MNHEY, CDR2 SMNVEV (reference sequence). V was pared by 6 bases and J by 1 base, with 8 bases of the junction left unmatched. The CDR3 loop reads CASSLTNRGTNEKLFF. Here the CDR3 DNA reads TGTGCCAGCAGCCTCACCAACAGGGGAACTAATGAAAAACTGTTTTTT. The whole variable domain, filled in from reference TRBV27 and TRBJ1-4, reads EAQVTQNPRYLITVTGKKLTVTCSQNMNHEYMSWYRQDPGLGLRQIYYSMNVEVTDKGDVPEGYKVSRKEKRNFPLILESPSPNQTSLYFCASSLTNRGTNEKLFFGSGTQLSVL.

This sequence joins TRBV28 and TRBJ2-4, with unresolved D. The germline CDR1 and CDR2 sequences are MDHEN and SYDVKM. V gave up 5 bases and J gave up 1 base, with 15 bases separating them. CDR3 size: 16 residues. CDR3 in amino acids: CASSPSSLYAKNIQYF. CDR3 DNA sequence: TGTGCCAGCAGTCCCTCCTCCCTATACGCCAAAAACATTCAGTACTTC. Using reference TRBV28 and TRBJ2-4 for the parts outside the CDR3, the full variable domain is DVKVTQSSRYLVKRTGEKVFLECVQDMDHENMFWYRQDPGLGLRLIYFSYDVKMKEKGDIPEGYSVSREKKERFSLILESASTNQTSMYLCASSPSSLYAKNIQYFGAGTRLSVL.

The chain has TRBV11-1 and TRBJ2-3; D not certain. This CDR3 has 13 residues. From germline, CDR1 is SGHAT and CDR2 FQDESV (reference sequence). V lost 1 base, J lost 5 bases, and 7 bases lay in between. The DNA of the CDR3 is TGTGCCAGCAGCTTAGGAGTCGGAGATACGCAGTATTTT. Amino acid sequence: CASSLGVGDTQYF.

This chain joins TRBV3-1 (or the pseudogene TRBV3-2) and TRBJ2-5, with 7 positions matching TRBD2. The germline CDR1 and CDR2 sequences are LGHDT and YNNKEL (reference sequence). This CDR3 has 13 amino acids. Trimming took 0 bases from V and 9 from J; bases not matched to a gene: 4. CDR3 sequence: CASSQDGGRAQYF. CDR3 coding DNA: TGTGCCAGCAGCCAAGACGGGGGGAGAGCCCAGTACTTC.

This sequence joins TRBV11-1 and TRBJ1-6; D gene uncertain. Germline lookup yields CDR1 SGHAT and CDR2 FQDESV (reference sequence). This CDR3 has 14 amino acids. V dropped 2 bases and J dropped 9 bases, with 11 bases sitting between them. CDR3: CASSLRSGSSPLHF. The CDR3 DNA reads TGTGCCAGCAGCTTAAGGTCAGGCTCTTCACCCCTCCACTTT.

V gene TRBV9 combines with J gene TRBJ2-1, with 8 bases lining up with TRBD1. V lost 4 bases, J lost 7 bases, and 10 bases stayed unmatched. The CDR3 totals 15 residues. Germline loops: CDR1 SGDLS, CDR2 YYNGEE. This CDR3 reads CASSLGDRRGNEQFF. The DNA of the CDR3 is TGTGCCAGCAGCCTAGGGGACAGGAGAGGGAATGAGCAGTTCTTC.

CDR3 sequence (DNA): TGCGCCAGCAGCCTAATCCGGGGGGGCGCTGAAGCTTTCTTT. Its protein product is CASSLIRGGAEAFF. The V and J genes are TRBV5-1 and TRBJ1-1, with a tentative D call TRBD1 (6 bases). V was clipped by 4 bases and J by 6 bases, with 16 bases between them. Germline V gene data show CDR1 as SGHRS and CDR2 as YFSETQ. The CDR3 covers 14 residues.